Shown below are 8 T cell receptor beta chains from a single sample sequenced in a study of human T cells and chemical hapten exposure. Using its own MiXCR run on the 5' RACE reads, TCRdb lists one record per CDR3 protein. This sample has 120,000 to 150,000 distinct CDR3 sequences, with about 4% found just once. It was unfractionated whole blood from which total RNA was extracted. These TCRs come from a female donor in good health.

Ten or more counts support this clonotype. V and J are TRBV6-5 and TRBJ2-1; TRBD2 is a possible D gene (6 bases). Germline CDR1 MNHEY, CDR2 SVGAGI. The V end was cut by 6 bases, the J end by 4 bases, with 28 bases between. The CDR3 extends over 19 amino acids. CDR3 amino acids: CASRPSLNGGTEGYNEQFF. In nucleotides, the CDR3 is TGTGCCAGCAGACCATCACTTAATGGAGGGACCGAGGGGTACAATGAGCAGTTCTTC.

At least ten counts were recorded for this clonotype. V is TRBV6-5 and J is TRBJ2-3, with 8 bases matching TRBD2. This CDR3 is 16 amino acids long. Per germline, CDR1 MNHEY and CDR2 SVGAGI. The V and J ends lost 4 bases and 2 bases, in that order; junction bases with no gene match: 8. The DNA of the CDR3 is TGTGCCAGCAGTTCCCCGGGACTAGACCTCACAGATACGCAGTATTTT. It specifies CASSSPGLDLTDTQYF.

The chain employs TRBV20-1 and TRBJ1-1; D may be TRBD1 (6 bases). The CDR3 covers 16 residues. Trimming took off 3 bases at V and 3 bases at J, with 20 bases between the two ends. Germline lookup yields CDR1 DFQATT and CDR2 SNEGSKA (reference sequence). The CDR3 nucleotides are TGCAGTGCTAGCCCCTTCGGGGGGGGGGCGTACACTGAAGCTTTCTTT. This codes for CSASPFGGGAYTEAFF.

This clonotype was seen a few times. The chain has TRBV5-1 and TRBJ2-1, with 7 bases that match TRBD1. The germline V gene encodes CDR1 SGHRS and CDR2 YFSETQ. The trim removed 3 bases at V and 6 bases at J, leaving 12 bases unmatched. The CDR3 consists of 16 residues. Written as DNA, the CDR3 is TGCGCCAGCAGCTCCCTAAGTACAGGGGTTCCCAATGAGCAGTTCTTC. Translating gives CASSSLSTGVPNEQFF.

This clonotype was observed a handful of times. The chain couples TRBV19 to TRBJ1-2; D is possibly TRBD1 (6 bases). There are 13 residues in the CDR3. Trimming stripped 4 bases from V and 8 bases from J, with 14 bases between. Germline V gene sequence: CDR1 LNHDA, CDR2 SQIVND (reference sequence). The CDR3 bases are TGTGCCAGTAGTAACCGGACAGCCGGCGGCTACACCTTC. Translating gives CASSNRTAGGYTF.

This clonotype was recorded many times. This chain uses TRBV6-5 with TRBJ1-2; 7 bases are shared with TRBD1. This CDR3 is built from 14 residues. Germline CDR1 MNHEY, CDR2 SVGAGI. Trimming removed 2 bases from V and 8 bases from J; junction bases left unmatched: 8. Here the CDR3 DNA reads TGTGCCAGCAGTTACGATGGGCAGGGGGTCGGCTACACCTTC. Translation gives CASSYDGQGVGYTF.

This clonotype was seen a handful of times. The chain carries TRBV7-3 and TRBJ1-1, with a tentative D call TRBD1 (5 bases). V lost 0 bases to trimming and J lost 0 bases, with 11 bases between them. Germline V gives CDR1 SGHTA, CDR2 FQGTGA. The CDR3 covers 16 residues. This CDR3 reads CASSLTQGGMNTEAFF. The CDR3, as DNA: TGTGCCAGCAGCTTAACTCAGGGAGGCATGAACACTGAAGCTTTCTTT.

In its sample, this clonotype was seen many times. This rearrangement joins TRBV5-1 to TRBJ1-5; 7 nucleotides match TRBD1. Per the germline V gene, CDR1 is SGHRS and CDR2 is YFSETQ. V lost 0 bases, J lost 5 bases, and 2 bases stayed unmatched. The CDR3 is 14 amino acids. CDR3 sequence: CASSLDRGDQPQHF. CDR3 DNA sequence: TGCGCCAGCAGCTTGGACAGGGGAGATCAGCCCCAGCATTTT.